Shown below are 14 T cell receptor beta chains from a single sample sequenced in a study of regulatory T cells in long-lasting Graves disease. HTBI primers from iRepertoire and Arm-PCR of CDR3 regions yielded the TCR beta libraries. Each CDR3 protein is one row after TCRdb ran MiXCR on the multiplex PCR reads. This sample has about 660,000 distinct CDR3 sequences, with 25% to 35% found just once. Time point indicated: persistent/refractory GD, antithyroid drugs over 5 years with positive TRAb. Extracted PBMC RNA gave rise to the TCR library. Specimen: peripheral blood mononuclear cells (PBMCs), collected when the disease was refractory, from a patient treated with antithyroid drugs. The receptors originated from a female donor with Graves disease.

The J gene is TRBJ1-1, the V gene TRBV12-3 or TRBV12-4; 8 bases match TRBD1. CDR3 size: 16 residues. J lost 1 base, V lost 8 bases, and 12 bases had no gene match. The CDR3 here is CASHTGGAGWNTEAFF. The CDR3 nucleotides are TGTGCCAGCCATACAGGGGGGGCCGGCTGGAACACTGAAGCTTTCTTT.

This clonotype has more than one count but fewer than ten. CDR3 amino acids: CASSEFSGGTAEAFF. The CDR3 DNA is TGTGCCAGCAGTGAATTTTCCGGAGGGACGGCTGAAGCTTTCTTT. The J gene is TRBJ1-1, the V gene TRBV6-1; TRBD1 might be the D (5 bases). Germline V gives CDR1 MNHNS, CDR2 SASEGT. CDR3 size: 15 residues. V dropped 2 bases and J dropped 6 bases, with 16 bases sitting between them.

This clonotype was counted between two and nine times. The V gene is TRBV2, the J gene TRBJ2-7; 9 bases match TRBD2. The ends lost 2 bases at V and 2 bases at J; junction bases unmatched: 10. The CDR3 is made up of 17 amino acids. Germline CDR1 SNHLY, CDR2 FYNNEI. The CDR3: CASSERLAGEVPYEQYF. DNA of the CDR3: TGTGCCAGCAGTGAAAGGTTAGCGGGAGAAGTCCCCTACGAGCAGTACTTC.

Only a few counts were recorded for this clonotype. The chain couples TRBV6-2 or TRBV6-3 to TRBJ2-5; D gene unclear. V lost 4 bases and J 5 bases, leaving 11 bases between the germline ends. This CDR3 comprises 13 residues. The germline V gene has CDR1 MNHEY and CDR2 SVGEGT. The CDR3 nucleotides are TGTGCCAGCAGTTCTTGGAGCTGGGAGACCCAGTACTTC. It specifies CASSSWSWETQYF.

This clonotype was detected once. The V gene is TRBV20-1, the J gene TRBJ1-1, with 11 bases that match TRBD1. Germline V lookup: CDR1 DFQATT, CDR2 SNEGSKA (reference sequence). The CDR3 covers 15 residues. V lost 4 bases, J lost 6 bases, and 10 bases stayed unmatched. CDR3 nucleotide sequence: TGCAGTGCTAAAACGGACAGGGGGCGTAAGGCTGAAGCTTTCTTT. Encoded protein: CSAKTDRGRKAEAFF.

This clonotype was recorded many times. This chain joins TRBV11-1 and TRBJ1-1, with D uncertain. V lost 5 bases, J lost 3 bases, and 13 bases lay in between. Germline V gene lookup returns CDR1 SGHAT and CDR2 FQDESV (reference sequence). The CDR3 contains 14 residues. The CDR3 loop reads CASSRRVGDTEAFF. For the CDR3, the DNA is TGTGCCAGCAGCCGCCGGGTAGGAGACACTGAAGCTTTCTTT.

V is TRBV19 and J is TRBJ1-2, with D uncertain. Germline values: CDR1 LNHDA, CDR2 SQIVND (reference sequence). The germline V and J ends were trimmed by 11 bases and 3 bases, with 25 bases remaining between them. CDR3 length: 16 residues. The CDR3 sequence is CAARAEVGIRDYGYTF. CDR3 DNA sequence: TGTGCCGCACGCGCCGAGGTGGGGATTCGCGACTATGGCTACACCTTC.

This clonotype came up a few times. Here the CDR3 reads CSAIKAASLGGGEKLFF. In DNA form, the CDR3 reads TGCAGTGCTATAAAGGCCGCGTCCCTGGGGGGGGGTGAAAAACTGTTTTTT. The chain employs TRBV20-1 and TRBJ1-4; tentatively, D is TRBD1 (5 bases). The length of the CDR3 is 17 residues. Trimming took 4 bases from V and 7 from J, leaving 25 bases between them. CDR1 is DFQATT, CDR2 SNEGSKA, per germline (reference sequence).

This clonotype was seen a handful of times. This chain joins TRBV12-3 or TRBV12-4 and TRBJ1-5; tentatively, D is TRBD1 (5 bases). Trimming pared 2 bases from V and 4 bases from J, leaving 9 bases between. This CDR3 comprises 14 residues. The CDR3 DNA reads TGTGCCAGCAGTTTAAAGGGGCGTAATCAGCCCCAGCATTTT. Protein sequence: CASSLKGRNQPQHF.

The chain couples TRBV3-1 to TRBJ2-6; maybe TRBD2 (6 bases). Germline V gives CDR1 LGHDT, CDR2 YNNKEL (reference sequence). Trimming took 4 bases from V and 2 from J, leaving 18 bases between them. The CDR3 has 18 residues. The chain's CDR3 is CASSPLRRAGPGANVLTF. As DNA, the CDR3 is TGTGCCAGCAGCCCCCTGAGGAGGGCCGGACCTGGGGCCAACGTCCTGACTTTC.

The chain uses TRBV5-4 and TRBJ2-5; TRBD2 agrees at 13 bases. The CDR3 sequence is 16 residues long. Germline CDR1 SGHNT, CDR2 YYREEE (reference sequence). V trimming: 4 bases; J trimming: 1 base; junction bases outside the gene matches: 4. CDR3 nucleotides: TGTGCCAGCAGCGAGGGACTAGCGGGGCTCCAAGAGACCCAGTACTTC. Its translation is CASSEGLAGLQETQYF. Filled out from reference TRBV5-4 and TRBJ2-5, the complete variable domain reads ETGVTQSPTHLIKTRGQQVTLRCSSQSGHNTVSWYQQALGQGPQFIFQYYREEENGRGNFPPRFSGLQFPNYSSELNVNALELDDSALYLCASSEGLAGLQETQYFGPGTRLLVL.

V usage is TRBV9 and J usage is TRBJ1-2, with 7 bases that match TRBD1. The CDR3 has 14 amino acids. V was pared by 4 bases and J by 7 bases, with 10 bases of the junction left unmatched. Per the germline V gene, CDR1 is SGDLS and CDR2 is YYNGEE. The CDR3 sequence is CASSIRQGRGGYTF. CDR3 bases: TGTGCCAGCAGCATACGACAGGGAAGGGGTGGCTACACCTTC.

In this sample, this clonotype turned up a few times. The chain joins TRBV6-1 to TRBJ1-5; no reliable D call. The V gene lost 2 bases and the J gene lost 3 bases, with 11 bases spanning the gap. The length of the CDR3 is 15 residues. CDR1 and CDR2 from the germline V gene are MNHNS and SASEGT. CDR3 bases: TGTGCCAGCAGTGAATTCTCGTCAGTCAATCAGCCCCAGCATTTT. Its translation is CASSEFSSVNQPQHF.

This clonotype was seen more than once but under ten times. This chain connects TRBV19 to TRBJ1-2, with D possibly TRBD1 on 5 matching bases. The V gene's germline CDR1 is LNHDA and CDR2 SQIVND (reference sequence). The V and J ends lost 5 bases and 4 bases respectively, with 17 bases between them. The CDR3 is made up of 15 amino acids. The CDR3 loop reads CASSPLTVSSYGYTF. The CDR3 DNA sequence: TGTGCCAGTAGTCCCTTGACAGTGAGTTCCTATGGCTACACCTTC.